One and the same sample provided the 22 T cell receptor beta chains below, sequenced in a study of OX40 agonist ivuxolimab in advanced cancers. Only in-frame clones appear in the TCRdb table, and some are missing; sequencing was by immunoSEQ multiplex PCR. The sample holds 55,000 to 80,000 clones, roughly 80% seen once. The sequencing used CD4+ or CD8+ T cells sorted from blood, collected in a trial of the OX40 agonist ivuxolimab. These receptors were obtained from an adult with an advanced solid tumor such as melanoma, head and neck, liver or kidney cancer.

The V gene is TRBV5-8, the J gene TRBJ1-1; no clear D gene. V gave up 1 base and J gave up 1 base, with 14 bases separating them. CDR3 length: 16 residues. Germline V gives CDR1 SGHTS, CDR2 YDEGEE. The CDR3 is CASSLNRARTNTEAFF. CDR3 sequence (DNA): TGTGCCAGCAGCTTGAACCGGGCAAGAACGAACACTGAAGCTTTCTTT.

Concerning this clone: Sequence at one end of the junction differs from germline and may be a read error. This chain connects TRBV7-9 to TRBJ2-7; maybe TRBD2 (6 bases). The CDR3 is made up of 13 amino acids. Germline V gene lookup returns CDR1 SEHNR and CDR2 FQNEAQ (reference sequence). CDR3 residues: CASSSSGLQNLLF. In DNA form, the CDR3 reads TGTGCCAGCAGCTCCTCGGGACTGCAAAACCTATTGTTC.

The J gene is TRBJ2-7, the V gene TRBV5-1; D gene unclear. The CDR3 is made up of 13 amino acids. Germline values: CDR1 SGHRS, CDR2 YFSETQ. With 2 bases removed from V and 4 bases from J, the gap between germline ends came to 10 bases. Written as DNA, the CDR3 is TGCGCCAGCAGCTTACTCTTAGCTTACGAGCAGTACTTC. It specifies CASSLLLAYEQYF.

The chain recombines TRBV7-9 with TRBJ2-7; 8 bases map to TRBD2. This CDR3 contains 15 residues. Trimming took 6 bases from V and 0 from J; bases not matched to a gene: 7. Germline lookup yields CDR1 SEHNR and CDR2 FQNEAQ (reference sequence). For the CDR3, the DNA is TGTGCCAGCAGTCCGACTAGCGCCGTCTCCTACGAGCAGTACTTC. It yields the protein CASSPTSAVSYEQYF.

The chain carries TRBV7-6 and TRBJ2-3, with 11 bases lining up with TRBD2. The CDR3 runs 19 residues. CDR1 SGHVS and CDR2 FNYEAQ come from the germline V gene. J gave up 4 bases and V 2 bases, and 14 bases lay outside the gene matches. This CDR3 is CASSLFETLAGGPADTQYF. The DNA for the CDR3 is TGTGCCAGCAGCTTATTCGAAACCTTAGCGGGGGGGCCAGCAGATACGCAGTATTTT. The whole variable domain, filled in from reference TRBV7-6 and TRBJ2-3, reads GAGVSQSPRYKVTKRGQDVALRCDPISGHVSLYWYRQALGQGPEFLTYFNYEAQQDKSGLPNDRFSAERPEGSISTLTIQRTEQRDSAMYRCASSLFETLAGGPADTQYFGPGTRLTVL.

CDR3: CASRQGRSGTDTQYF. The CDR3 region has the DNA TGTGCCAGCAGGCAAGGGCGTTCAGGCACAGATACGCAGTATTTT. The genes are TRBV6-1 and TRBJ2-3; D is ambiguous. CDR1 and CDR2 from the germline V gene are MNHNS and SASEGT. Between the trimmed V and J ends, which lost 6 bases and 1 base, there was a span of 14 bases. This CDR3 spans 15 amino acids.

Sample share makes this clone medium-sized (0.01 to 0.1%). The rearrangement joins TRBV14 to TRBJ1-2, with 10 bases identical to TRBD1. CDR3 size: 15 residues. Per the germline V gene, CDR1 is SGHDN and CDR2 is FVKESK. The ends lost 1 base at V and 7 bases at J; junction bases unmatched: 6. The CDR3 nucleotides are TGTGCCAGCAGCCAAGCGGGGACAGGGGCGTTTGGCTACACCTTC. The encoded protein is CASSQAGTGAFGYTF.

In this sample, this clone turned up once. The chain uses TRBV28 and TRBJ2-1, with TRBD2 matching 8 bases. V was pared by 7 bases and J by 2 bases, with 7 bases of the junction left unmatched. The germline V gene encodes CDR1 MDHEN and CDR2 SYDVKM. The CDR3 totals 15 residues. CDR3 nucleotide sequence: TGTGCCAGCAACCCCCCGCGGGAGGCCTACAATGAGCAGTTCTTC. It translates to CASNPPREAYNEQFF.

The CDR3 is CASSPQGGTEAFF. DNA for the CDR3: TGTGCCAGCAGCCCGCAGGGAGGCACTGAAGCTTTCTTT. This chain links TRBV9 with TRBJ1-1, with D tentatively TRBD1 (5 bases). Germline loops: CDR1 SGDLS, CDR2 YYNGEE. The CDR3 is made up of 13 amino acids. V was cut by 4 bases and J by 4 bases, with 11 bases left in between.

This chain connects TRBV12-5 to TRBJ1-2; possibly TRBD1 for D (5 bases). Trimming took off 0 bases at V and 4 bases at J, with 15 bases between the two ends. CDR1 is LGHNT, CDR2 FRNRAP, per germline. The CDR3 loop spans 16 amino acids. The CDR3 DNA follows: TGTGCTAGTGGTTTGGTACCCCCCCGGGACCTCTATGGCTACACCTTC. Its translation is CASGLVPPRDLYGYTF. The variable domain in full, with the rest retrieved from reference TRBV12-5 and TRBJ1-2, is DARVTQTPRHKVTEMGQEVTMRCQPILGHNTVFWYRQTMMQGLELLAYFRNRAPLDDSGMPKDRFSAEMPDATLATLKIQPSEPRDSAVYFCASGLVPPRDLYGYTFGSGTRLTVV.

This clone was recorded a few times. The rearrangement joins TRBV5-4 to TRBJ2-7; D gene unclear. The CDR3 length is 16 residues. Looked up from germline, CDR1 is SGHNT and CDR2 is YYREEE (reference sequence). Trimming took 0 bases from V and 3 from J, leaving 16 bases between them. This CDR3 reads CASSLGGGDVRYEQYF. As DNA, the CDR3 is TGTGCCAGCAGCTTGGGGGGTGGAGACGTCCGCTACGAGCAGTACTTC.

This clone occurred once. The rearrangement uses TRBV7-6 and TRBJ2-7; 8 positions match TRBD1. With V trimmed by 1 base and J by 6 bases, 8 bases remained unmatched. The germline V gene encodes CDR1 SGHVS and CDR2 FNYEAQ. CDR3 length: 15 residues. The CDR3 loop is CASSLGGTGPGEQYF. CDR3 DNA sequence: TGTGCCAGCAGCTTAGGAGGGACAGGCCCGGGCGAGCAGTACTTC.

The chain uses TRBV6-6 and TRBJ2-3, with a tentative D call TRBD2 (6 bases). The germline V gene has CDR1 MNHNY and CDR2 SVGAGI (reference sequence). The CDR3 is 15 amino acids. V was trimmed by 8 bases and J by 5 bases, leaving 20 bases between them. This CDR3 is CASPPTSFVLDTQYF. The DNA for the CDR3 is TGTGCCAGCCCCCCGACTAGTTTCGTCTTAGATACGCAGTATTTT.

This sequence joins TRBV14 and TRBJ2-5, with 11 bases aligning to TRBD1. Germline CDR1 and CDR2: SGHDN and FVKESK. This CDR3 has 17 residues. Losses at the gene ends were 0 bases for V and 4 bases for J; bases not matched to a gene: 7. The CDR3 nucleotides read TGTGCCAGCAGCCAAGATAACACGGGACAGGGGGTAGAGACCCAGTACTTC. Its translation is CASSQDNTGQGVETQYF.

The genes are TRBV7-9 and TRBJ2-7; D is ambiguous. Germline CDR1 SEHNR, CDR2 FQNEAQ (reference sequence). Trimming took off 2 bases at V and 4 bases at J, with 6 bases between the two ends. The length of the CDR3 is 12 residues. CDR3 sequence reads: CASSLSGYEQYF. The CDR3 nucleotides read TGTGCCAGCAGCTTATCTGGGTACGAGCAGTACTTC.

V and J are TRBV4-3 and TRBJ1-2; D gene uncertain. Germline CDR1 LGHNA, CDR2 YSLEER. The V and J ends lost 0 bases and 6 bases respectively, with 14 bases between them. The CDR3 loop spans 15 amino acids. The CDR3 is CASSQDASGRDGYTF. In DNA form, the CDR3 reads TGCGCCAGCAGCCAAGACGCTTCAGGCCGGGATGGCTACACCTTC.

This chain joins TRBV10-2 and TRBJ2-7, with 11 bases matching TRBD2. CDR3 length: 14 amino acids. The V and J ends lost 8 bases and 2 bases, in that order; junction bases with no gene match: 5. Germline V lookup: CDR1 WSHSY, CDR2 SAAADI. The CDR3 nucleotides read TGCGCCAGCCTCGGGACTAGCGGCGCCTACGAGCAGTACTTC. It yields the protein CASLGTSGAYEQYF.

The V and J genes are TRBV5-6 and TRBJ1-5; D ambiguous. This CDR3 has 14 residues. V was cut by 2 bases and J by 3 bases, with 9 bases left in between. Germline loops: CDR1 SGHDT, CDR2 YYEEEE. The CDR3, as DNA: TGTGCCAGCAGCTTACGAGGTTACAATCAGCCCCAGCATTTT. Its translation: CASSLRGYNQPQHF.

V is TRBV6-5 and J is TRBJ1-5, with D unresolved. Germline CDR1 is MNHEY and CDR2 is SVGAGI. This CDR3 is built from 14 residues. Trimming shortened V by 6 bases and J by 5 bases, and 14 bases separated the two germline ends. As DNA, the CDR3 is TGTGCCAGCAGCCCCACGGACGCGTATCAGCCCCAGCATTTT. Its protein product is CASSPTDAYQPQHF.

The chain is built from TRBV23-1 and TRBJ2-3; D might be TRBD1 (6 bases). TRBV23-1 is flagged as an ORF with uncertain function. The CDR3 contains 14 residues. The germline V and J ends were trimmed by 1 base and 8 bases, with 13 bases remaining between them. Here the CDR3 DNA reads TGCGCCAGCAGTCAATTGACAGGTAGGGGTACGCAGTATTTT. It yields the protein CASSQLTGRGTQYF.

The genes are TRBV29-1 and TRBJ1-1; D unresolved. With 6 bases removed from V and 0 bases from J, the gap between germline ends came to 17 bases. From germline, CDR1 is SQVTM and CDR2 ANQGSEA. The CDR3 runs 15 residues. Here the CDR3 DNA reads TGCAGCGTAGGGATGCATTCTTCTATGAACACTGAAGCTTTCTTT. This translates into CSVGMHSSMNTEAFF.

This clone was seen just once. The V and J genes are TRBV14 and TRBJ2-1, with D possibly TRBD1 on 5 matching bases. This CDR3 spans 10 amino acids. Germline V gene sequence: CDR1 SGHDN, CDR2 FVKESK. V lost 11 bases and J lost 10, with 12 bases in between. CDR3 sequence (DNA): TGTGCCGGCCGACAGCCCGAGCAGTTCTTC. It yields the protein CAGRQPEQFF.